The clone carrying this T cell receptor beta chain was recorded at least ten times. Its antigen is not identified. The junction had 18 bases not matched to a gene; V was cut back by 7 bases and J by 4 bases. The CDR3 has 17 residues. Germline V lookup: CDR1 MNHEY, CDR2 SVGEGT. The source of the sample is a study of T cell repertoires in cytomegalovirus infection. Overall study context: CMV infection plus the matching HLA type was flagged by public TCR beta signatures.

TCRdb ran MiXCR on the reads and lists one entry per CDR3 protein. The sample lists roughly 250,000 distinct CDR3 sequences, approximately 13% occurring once. Study conclusions and caveats: CMV-specific HLA-C-restricted TCR beta clonotypes dominated the ex vivo response.

Sequencing was carried out using PBMCs. The TCR was taken from a human donor in good health (CMV status not recorded). Some clones in this sample may be carry-over from other donors' samples. This rearrangement joins TRBV6-2 or TRBV6-3 to TRBJ1-2, with 7 bases aligning to TRBD1. CDR3 sequence: CASTSDIRQGRSYGYTF. As DNA, the CDR3 is TGTGCCAGCACCTCTGATATTAGACAGGGAAGATCCTATGGCTACACCTTC.